This T cell receptor (beta chain) was observed in a study of blood T cells in healthy people across ages. For the second PCR, which ran for about 7 to 11 cycles, a sample-barcoded 5' primer and a J-beta primer mix were used. TCRdb used MiXCR to reprocess the 5' RACE reads, holding one entry per CDR3 protein. This sample carries about 1,500,000 distinct CDR3 sequences, approximately 28% of them seen once, and the ten largest clones take 7% to 9%. This TCR was sampled from a woman aged 25 to 39 in good health. Sequences were obtained from blood.

CDR3 amino acids: CASSAAGTIGNEQFF. In nucleotides, the CDR3 is TGTGCCAGCAGCGCCGCCGGGACCATAGGCAATGAGCAGTTCTTC. The gene calls are TRBV14 and TRBJ2-1; TRBD1 or TRBD2 may be the D gene (5 bases each). Germline V gives CDR1 SGHDN, CDR2 FVKESK. This CDR3 comprises 15 residues. The V gene lost 5 bases and the J gene lost 6 bases, with 17 bases spanning the gap.